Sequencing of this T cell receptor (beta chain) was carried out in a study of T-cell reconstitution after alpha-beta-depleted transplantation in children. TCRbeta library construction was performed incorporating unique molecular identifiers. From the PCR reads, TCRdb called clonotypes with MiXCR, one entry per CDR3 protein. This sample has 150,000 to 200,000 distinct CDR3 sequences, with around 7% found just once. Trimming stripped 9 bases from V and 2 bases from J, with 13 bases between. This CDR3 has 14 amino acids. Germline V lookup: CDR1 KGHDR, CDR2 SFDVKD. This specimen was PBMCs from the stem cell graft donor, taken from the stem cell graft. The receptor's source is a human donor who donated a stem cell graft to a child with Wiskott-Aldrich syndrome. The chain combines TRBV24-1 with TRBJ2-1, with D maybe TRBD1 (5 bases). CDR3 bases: TGTGCCACCCAACTTACAGGCCCCTACAATGAGCAGTTCTTC. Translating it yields CATQLTGPYNEQFF.